The sequence of this T cell receptor beta chain was determined in a study of blood T cells in healthy people across ages. A second about 7 to 11 cycle PCR used barcoded and J-beta primers. TCRdb fed the 5' RACE reads into MiXCR, producing one record per CDR3 protein. Among about 1.1 million distinct CDR3 sequences listed, roughly two fifths were seen once. The total RNA that was extracted per sample amounted to at least 5 micrograms. Germline V CDR1 and CDR2: SNHLY, FYNNEI. Trimming stripped 7 bases from V and 2 bases from J, with 11 bases between. CDR3 size: 13 residues. As to this clonotype: Its antigen is undetermined.

Regarding the study as a whole: Unsorted PBMC material precluded a definitive naive versus antigen-experienced comparison. While age rose, TCR beta diversity per million T cells dropped in a roughly linear way.

The chain links TRBV2 to TRBJ2-5; the D gene is possibly TRBD2 (5 bases). The clonotype was recovered from a man younger than 30 in good health. The specimen was blood. The DNA of the CDR3 is TGTGCCAGCAACGAGCGGCAGCAAGAGACCCAGTACTTC. This translates into CASNERQQETQYF.